The 30 T cell receptor beta chains listed next were all sequenced from one sample in a study of blood T cell repertoires in COVID-19. Libraries were prepared by immunoSEQ multiplex PCR; TCRdb keeps only in-frame clonotypes and omits some of them. The table shows under 150,000 clones, with roughly four fifths occurring only once. The specimen sequenced was PBMCs or T cells enriched from blood (not recorded which). These receptor sequences come from a man aged 30 to 45 who had recovered from COVID-19.

The rearrangement uses TRBV2 and TRBJ2-7; D is perhaps TRBD1 (6 bases). CDR1 and CDR2 (germline): SNHLY, FYNNEI. Deletions cut 7 bases from V and 5 bases from J, with 24 bases between. This CDR3 has 16 amino acids. The CDR3 loop reads CASNDSPGQQGDEQYV. CDR3 sequence (DNA): TGTGCCAGCAATGATTCCCCGGGACAACAAGGGGACGAGCAGTACGTC.

V usage is TRBV5-1 and J usage is TRBJ1-2; possible D gene TRBD1, 5 bases. V gave up 1 base and J gave up 8 bases, with 9 bases separating them. This CDR3 is 12 amino acids long. Germline CDR1 SGHRS, CDR2 YFSETQ. The CDR3 sequence is CASSLPGRGYTF. DNA for the CDR3: TGCGCCAGCAGCTTGCCAGGGCGAGGCTACACCTTC.

The chain couples TRBV19 to TRBJ2-5; 7 nucleotides match TRBD1. The V gene's germline CDR1 is LNHDA and CDR2 SQIVND (reference sequence). The CDR3 runs to 13 residues. The V and J ends lost 9 bases and 5 bases, in that order; junction bases with no gene match: 9. CDR3 coding DNA: TGTGCCAGCAGCGGACAGGTTGGGGAGACCCAGTACTTC. It is translated as CASSGQVGETQYF.

The rearrangement uses TRBV2 and TRBJ1-4; TRBD1 matches at 11 bases. Germline V gene sequence: CDR1 SNHLY, CDR2 FYNNEI. The V and J ends lost 1 base and 7 bases, in that order; junction bases with no gene match: 5. This CDR3 spans 16 amino acids. The CDR3, as DNA: TGTGCCAGCAGTGAAGTGGACAGGGGGCAAGGTGAAAAACTGTTTTTT. Translation gives CASSEVDRGQGEKLFF.

The V call is TRBV27, the J call TRBJ2-2; TRBD1 is a possible D gene (6 bases). V shed 0 bases and J shed 6 bases, with 14 bases lying between them. CDR1 and CDR2 from the germline V gene are MNHEY and SMNVEV (reference sequence). The length of the CDR3 is 16 residues. CDR3 bases: TGTGCCAGCAGTTTATCTCAGGGGCCAGGCCCCGGGGAGCTGTTTTTT. The encoded protein is CASSLSQGPGPGELFF.

This chain connects TRBV19 to TRBJ2-7, with 8 bases that match TRBD2. Germline values: CDR1 LNHDA, CDR2 SQIVND (reference sequence). With 1 base clipped from V and 0 bases from J, the junction kept 2 bases outside the gene matches. The CDR3 length is 15 residues. The CDR3 loop is CASSIAGGISYEQYF. The CDR3, as DNA: TGTGCCAGTAGTATAGCGGGGGGGATCTCCTACGAGCAGTACTTC.

V usage is TRBV5-1 and J usage is TRBJ2-2, with TRBD2 matching 8 bases. Per the germline V gene, CDR1 is SGHRS and CDR2 is YFSETQ. The CDR3 sequence is 16 residues long. J was trimmed by 1 base and V by 0 bases; bases with no gene match: 2. CDR3 sequence: CASSLDLAGNTGELFF. For the CDR3, the DNA is TGCGCCAGCAGCTTGGATCTAGCGGGGAACACCGGGGAGCTGTTTTTT.

The chain uses TRBV20-1 and TRBJ2-1; D is undetermined. V was clipped by 3 bases and J by 7 bases, with 10 bases between them. CDR1 is DFQATT, CDR2 SNEGSKA, per germline (reference sequence). The CDR3 is made up of 12 amino acids. The DNA for the CDR3 is TGCAGTGCTAGTTCACCCCAGAATGAGCAGTTCTTC. Translation gives CSASSPQNEQFF.

This chain connects TRBV9 to TRBJ2-1; 8 bases agree with TRBD1. The junction had 9 bases not matched to a gene; V was cut back by 4 bases and J by 6 bases. The germline V gene encodes CDR1 SGDLS and CDR2 YYNGEE. The CDR3 sequence is 15 residues long. CDR3 DNA sequence: TGTGCCAGCAGCCAGACAGGGGACGGGGCCAATGAGCAGTTCTTC. Amino acid sequence: CASSQTGDGANEQFF.

V and J are TRBV7-2 and TRBJ2-1; 12 bases match TRBD2. The CDR3 has 15 residues. Germline V gene lookup returns CDR1 SGHTA and CDR2 FQGNSA. Unmatched junction bases numbered 2, after V lost 2 bases and J lost 6 bases. The CDR3 reads CASSLLAGGPNEQFF. The CDR3 nucleotides are TGTGCCAGCAGCTTACTAGCGGGAGGGCCCAATGAGCAGTTCTTC.

The chain has TRBV5-1 and TRBJ2-2; D is unclear. This CDR3 contains 15 residues. V was shortened by 1 base and J by 4 bases, with 11 bases between the two germline ends. In germline, CDR1 is SGHRS, CDR2 YFSETQ. CDR3 in DNA: TGCGCCAGCAGCTTGAGAGGCCCCGGCACCGGGGAGCTGTTTTTT. It yields the protein CASSLRGPGTGELFF.

The chain employs TRBV5-5 and TRBJ2-6; tentative D call: TRBD2 (5 bases). The V end lost 1 base, the J end lost 0 bases, and 11 bases lay between the germline ends. CDR3 length: 17 residues. CDR1 and CDR2 from the germline V gene are SGHKS and YYEKEE (reference sequence). The CDR3 reads CASSLLAGNSGANVLTF. The DNA of the CDR3 is TGTGCCAGCAGCTTGCTAGCTGGGAACTCTGGGGCCAACGTCCTGACTTTC. The full variable domain, in which reference TRBV5-5 and TRBJ2-6 provide the parts outside the CDR3, is DAGVTQSPTHLIKTRGQQVTLRCSPISGHKSVSWYQQVLGQGPQFIFQYYEKEERGRGNFPDRFSARQFPNYSSELNVNALLLGDSALYLCASSLLAGNSGANVLTFGAGSRLTVL.

This rearrangement joins TRBV6-5 to TRBJ1-1; no clear D gene. The CDR3 length is 16 residues. Germline lookup yields CDR1 MNHEY and CDR2 SVGAGI. Trimming took 0 bases from V and 0 from J, leaving 11 bases between them. CDR3 sequence reads: CASSYSNRGMNTEAFF. In DNA, the CDR3 is TGTGCCAGCAGTTACTCGAATCGGGGAATGAACACTGAAGCTTTCTTT.

The chain is built from TRBV6-6 and TRBJ1-1; 11 bases line up with TRBD1. The ends lost 5 bases at V and 5 bases at J; junction bases unmatched: 7. Germline CDR1 and CDR2: MNHNY and SVGAGI (reference sequence). There are 15 residues in the CDR3. The CDR3 region has the DNA TGTGCCAGCAGTCCGGACAGGGGGCTCGGGACTGAAGCTTTCTTT. It yields the protein CASSPDRGLGTEAFF.

This clone appeared a few times. The V gene is TRBV5-1, the J gene TRBJ1-5, with 9 bases fitting TRBD1. The CDR3 totals 20 residues. Germline V gene data show CDR1 as SGHRS and CDR2 as YFSETQ. J lost 0 bases, V lost 0 bases, and 13 bases had no gene match. The CDR3 protein is CASSLGLGTGSPYSNQPQHF. The CDR3 DNA sequence: TGCGCCAGCAGCTTGGGGCTAGGGACAGGGAGCCCTTATAGCAATCAGCCCCAGCATTTT. The complete variable domain, with remaining parts taken from reference TRBV5-1 and TRBJ1-5, reads KAGVTQTPRYLIKTRGQQVTLSCSPISGHRSVSWYQQTPGQGLQFLFEYFSETQRNKGNFPGRFSGRQFSNSRSEMNVSTLELGDSALYLCASSLGLGTGSPYSNQPQHFGDGTRLSIL.

The chain links TRBV27 to TRBJ1-5, with D possibly TRBD1 on 5 matching bases. The ends were cut back, 4 bases at V and 0 bases at J, with 10 bases in the middle. Germline CDR1 MNHEY, CDR2 SMNVEV (reference sequence). The CDR3 has 15 residues. CDR3 protein: CASSSRQNSNQPQHF. CDR3 coding DNA: TGTGCCAGCAGTTCTCGACAGAATAGCAATCAGCCCCAGCATTTT.

In this sample, this clone turned up once. The chain has TRBV10-1 and TRBJ1-5; the D is unclear. Trimming took 5 bases from V and 4 from J, leaving 9 bases between them. CDR1 is WNHNN and CDR2 is SYGVQD in the germline V gene (reference sequence). The CDR3 consists of 13 residues. In nucleotides, the CDR3 is TGCGCCAGCAGTCGGGGTTCGAATCAGCCCCAGCATTTT. Its protein is CASSRGSNQPQHF.

V gene TRBV12-5 combines with J gene TRBJ2-2; TRBD2 aligns across 13 bases. Germline CDR1 reads LGHNT; CDR2 reads FRNRAP. This CDR3 contains 17 residues. Germline trimming cut 6 bases from V and 0 bases from J; bases unmatched to any gene: 4. This CDR3 reads CASGRTSGSANTGELFF. In DNA form, the CDR3 reads TGTGCTAGTGGAAGGACTAGCGGGAGCGCGAACACCGGGGAGCTGTTTTTT.

The chain is built from TRBV19 and TRBJ1-1; D not certain. In germline, CDR1 is LNHDA, CDR2 SQIVND (reference sequence). The V and J ends lost 3 bases and 0 bases respectively, with 8 bases between them. The CDR3 has 14 residues. The CDR3 reads CASSIHSMNTEAFF. The CDR3, as DNA: TGTGCCAGTAGTATTCACAGTATGAACACTGAAGCTTTCTTT. Based on the CDR3 plus reference TRBV19 and TRBJ1-1, the full variable domain is DGGITQSPKYLFRKEGQNVTLSCEQNLNHDAMYWYRQDPGQGLRLIYYSQIVNDFQKGDIAEGYSVSREKKESFPLTVTSAQKNPTAFYLCASSIHSMNTEAFFGQGTRLTVV.

The chain couples TRBV4-1 to TRBJ1-2; 7 bases align to TRBD1. Unmatched junction bases numbered 4, after V lost 4 bases and J lost 2 bases. Germline assignment: CDR1 MGHRA and CDR2 YSYEKL. CDR3 length equals 14 residues. The CDR3 nucleotides are TGCGCCAGCAGCCCAGCAGGGGGGAACTATGGCTACACCTTC. Translating gives CASSPAGGNYGYTF.

The chain combines TRBV7-3 with TRBJ2-3, with TRBD1 matching 8 bases. V shed 4 bases and J 3 bases; nucleotides not matched to a gene: 6. Per the germline V gene, CDR1 is SGHTA and CDR2 is FQGTGA. The CDR3 covers 15 residues. Here the CDR3 reads CASSSTGVGTDTQYF. The CDR3 DNA sequence: TGTGCCAGCAGCTCGACAGGGGTAGGGACAGATACGCAGTATTTT.

V and J are TRBV19 and TRBJ2-1; 9 positions match TRBD1. V dropped 3 bases and J dropped 2; count of bases not matched to a gene: 2. The CDR3 contains 15 residues. CDR1 LNHDA and CDR2 SQIVND come from the germline V gene (reference sequence). The CDR3 DNA follows: TGTGCCAGTAGTATCCGGACAGGGGCCTACAATGAGCAGTTCTTC. It codes for CASSIRTGAYNEQFF.

The chain joins TRBV2 to TRBJ2-4; D unclear. The ends were cut back, 5 bases at V and 4 bases at J, with 3 bases in the middle. Germline V gene data show CDR1 as SNHLY and CDR2 as FYNNEI. CDR3 length equals 11 residues. The CDR3 loop is CASSPKNIQYF. CDR3 coding DNA: TGTGCCAGCAGTCCTAAAAACATTCAGTACTTC.

The chain couples TRBV6-5 to TRBJ1-2; D remains ambiguous. Germline CDR1 and CDR2: MNHEY and SVGAGI. V gave up 0 bases and J gave up 8 bases, with 10 bases separating them. This CDR3 comprises 13 residues. CDR3 in amino acids: CASSYSEGSGYTF. CDR3 DNA: TGTGCCAGCAGTTACTCAGAGGGTTCGGGCTACACCTTC.

J is TRBJ1-5 and V is TRBV19; unclear D gene. This CDR3 spans 15 amino acids. The V and J ends lost 10 bases and 2 bases respectively, with 18 bases between them. Germline CDR1 LNHDA, CDR2 SQIVND (reference sequence). The CDR3 reads CATNPGRGGNQPQHF. CDR3 coding DNA: TGTGCCACTAACCCCGGTCGGGGTGGCAATCAGCCCCAGCATTTT.

This sequence joins TRBV2 and TRBJ1-4; tentatively, D is TRBD1 (5 bases). The ends were cut back, 3 bases at V and 8 bases at J, with 16 bases in the middle. Germline CDR1 is SNHLY and CDR2 is FYNNEI. The CDR3 covers 15 residues. The CDR3 loop reads CASSDLQASGEKLFF. The CDR3 DNA reads as TGTGCCAGCAGTGATCTACAGGCCTCAGGGGAAAAACTGTTTTTT.

This clone came up once. The rearrangement uses TRBV5-4 and TRBJ2-7, with TRBD2 matching over 8 bases. CDR3 length equals 15 residues. J gave up 2 bases and V 0 bases, and 4 bases lay outside the gene matches. CDR1 is SGHNT, CDR2 YYREEE, per germline (reference sequence). The CDR3 region is CASSLVAGGAYEQYF. As DNA, the CDR3 is TGTGCCAGCAGCTTGGTGGCGGGAGGAGCCTACGAGCAGTACTTC.

The gene calls are TRBV2 and TRBJ1-3; no definite D call. This CDR3 region has 20 residues. The V and J ends lost 6 bases and 0 bases respectively, with 27 bases between them. Germline V lookup: CDR1 SNHLY, CDR2 FYNNEI. CDR3 nucleotides: TGTGCCAGCAGCCGCCCGGCGGAGGGCAAGTTTACGATCTCTGGAAACACCATATATTTT. It codes for CASSRPAEGKFTISGNTIYF.

The CDR3 sequence: CSAMTRPNEQFF. The CDR3 bases are TGCAGCGCGATGACTCGTCCCAATGAGCAGTTCTTC. The chain has TRBV29-1 and TRBJ2-1; D is unclear. V was trimmed by 7 bases and J by 6 bases, leaving 13 bases between them. The V gene's germline CDR1 is SQVTM and CDR2 ANQGSEA. There are 12 residues in the CDR3.

The gene calls are TRBV30 and TRBJ2-3; 8 nucleotides match TRBD2. Unmatched junction bases numbered 7, after V lost 1 base and J lost 4 bases. The V gene's germline CDR1 is GTSNPN and CDR2 SVGIG (reference sequence). This CDR3 contains 15 residues. CDR3 coding DNA: TGTGCCTGGAGTGGAACGGGAGGGCCTCCAGATACGCAGTATTTT. Its translation is CAWSGTGGPPDTQYF. The complete variable domain, with remaining parts taken from reference TRBV30 and TRBJ2-3, reads SQTIHQWPATLVQPVGSPLSLECTVEGTSNPNLYWYRQAAGRGLQLLFYSVGIGQISSEVPQNLSASRPQDRQFILSSKKLLLSDSGFYLCAWSGTGGPPDTQYFGPGTRLTVL.